A single T cell receptor beta chain is shown here with its context. Living in about two dozen US areas, the participants were between roughly 18 and 90 years of age. The source of the sample is a study of blood T cell repertoires in COVID-19. Looking at the study overall: Samples representing acute and convalescent COVID-19 were sourced from the United States, Italy and Spain.

Profiling relied on immunoSEQ multiplex PCR, and the TCRdb table lists in-frame clones only, not all of them. The table has 230,000 or so clones, around 86% seen once. V lost 3 bases to trimming and J lost 7 bases, with 10 bases between them. Germline V lookup: CDR1 ENHRY, CDR2 SYGVKD. The CDR3 is 14 amino acids. The sequence derives from a woman aged 40 to 50 with acute COVID-19. The chain employs TRBV10-3 and TRBJ1-6; TRBD1 is a possible D gene (6 bases). The sample consisted of PBMCs or T cells enriched from blood (not recorded which). CDR3 amino acids: CAISETGPNSPLHF. DNA for the CDR3: TGTGCCATCAGTGAAACAGGGCCGAATTCACCCCTCCACTTT.